A single TCR beta chain is shown here with its context. Per the original data handling: Counts of nucleated cells, estimated from reference gene primer amplification, were obtained. Clones were sequenced by immunoSEQ multiplex PCR, and TCRdb holds only the in-frame ones, with some missing. That table supplies the V and J calls and clone size; D and trimming were determined from the DNA. The sample contains 120,000 to 150,000 clones, around 82% of which appear only once. This record belongs to a study of blood T cell repertoires in COVID-19. Germline V gene data show CDR1 as SGHAT and CDR2 as FQNNGV. Deletions cut 1 base from V and 0 bases from J, with 7 bases between. This CDR3 is 15 amino acids long.

The sequenced sample was peripheral blood. The J gene is TRBJ1-5, the V gene TRBV11-2, with D perhaps matching TRBD1 (5 bases). The clonotype originates from a woman aged 50 to 60 with acute or convalescent COVID-19. CDR3 protein: CASSLGQGSNQPQHF. CDR3 sequence (DNA): TGTGCCAGCAGCTTAGGGCAGGGTAGCAATCAGCCCCAGCATTTT.